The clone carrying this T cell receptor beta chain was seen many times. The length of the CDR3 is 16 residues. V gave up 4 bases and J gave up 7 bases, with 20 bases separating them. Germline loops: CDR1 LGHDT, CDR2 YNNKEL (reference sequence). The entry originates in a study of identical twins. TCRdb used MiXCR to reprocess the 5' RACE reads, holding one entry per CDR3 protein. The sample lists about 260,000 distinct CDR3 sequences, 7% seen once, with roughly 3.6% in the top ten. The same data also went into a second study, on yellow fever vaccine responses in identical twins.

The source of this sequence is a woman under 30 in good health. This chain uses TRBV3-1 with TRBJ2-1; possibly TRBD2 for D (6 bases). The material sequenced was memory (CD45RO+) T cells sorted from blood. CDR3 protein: CASSPGSGYRRNEQFF. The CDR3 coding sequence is TGTGCCAGCAGCCCCGGGAGTGGGTATAGGAGGAATGAGCAGTTCTTC.